The clone carrying this T cell receptor (beta chain) was observed a handful of times. Repertoires were generated with immunoSEQ multiplex PCR, while TCRdb's copy carries only in-frame clones and drops some. This table has roughly 61,000 clones, roughly 93% appearing once. This CDR3 has 13 residues. Germline V gene lookup returns CDR1 SGHTS and CDR2 YDEGEE. V shed 10 bases and J shed 2 bases, with 16 bases lying between them. This record comes from a study of T cell changes during pregnancy in multiple sclerosis. The sample was peripheral blood, taken after pregnancy. This TCR was recovered from a female donor with multiple sclerosis, enrolled in a pregnancy study. The chain combines TRBV5-8 with TRBJ2-7; a possible D gene is TRBD2 (5 bases). CDR3: CAVTRSGTYEQYF. DNA of the CDR3: TGTGCCGTAACCCGGTCGGGGACCTACGAGCAGTACTTC.